This T cell receptor (beta chain) was captured by sequencing in a study of cytomegalovirus exposure and HLA in healthy donors. Study results and limitations: There were around 160 TCR beta chains listed as cytomegalovirus-associated.

Generated by immunoSEQ multiplex PCR, the TCRdb table keeps only in-frame clones and is missing some. The table includes about 130,000 clones, 85% to 90% detected once. In regard to this clone: Its antigen remains unknown.

The CDR3 loop spans 14 amino acids. Losses at the gene ends were 8 bases for V and 4 bases for J; bases not matched to a gene: 10. CDR1 and CDR2 (germline): MNHNY, SVGAGI (reference sequence). Sequenced sample: PBMCs. The clonotype comes from a woman aged 18-35 years in good health and CMV-seropositive. The chain combines TRBV6-6 with TRBJ1-2; 7 nucleotides align to TRBD1. CDR3 nucleotide sequence: TGTGCCAGCGAAATGAGACAGGGTGGCTATGGCTACACCTTC. This encodes CASEMRQGGYGYTF.